The present entry profiles one TCR beta chain with its context. Using immunoSEQ multiplex PCR, the repertoire was profiled, and TCRdb retains in-frame clones only, with some absent. The table has around 120,000 clones, roughly nine tenths seen once. The data derive from a study of T cell changes during pregnancy in multiple sclerosis. Trimming removed 0 bases from V and 8 bases from J; junction bases left unmatched: 6. The CDR3 has 16 residues. Germline assignment: CDR1 SGHAT and CDR2 FQNNGV. This chain links TRBV11-2 with TRBJ2-1, with TRBD2 identical over 11 bases. The sequence derives from a female donor with multiple sclerosis, enrolled in a pregnancy study. The material sequenced was peripheral blood, taken after pregnancy. The CDR3 region has the DNA TGTGCCAGCAGCTTAGATCCGTCTAGCGGGGGGCATGAGCAGTTCTTC. Amino acid sequence: CASSLDPSSGGHEQFF.